This T cell receptor (beta chain) was obtained from a study of blood T cell repertoires in COVID-19 (dated by TCRdb to about 2020). Describing the broader study: Collaborator samples came from the United States, Italy and Spain and covered acute and convalescent phases of COVID-19. The repertoires were released in a freely available public database meant as a resource for research on the immune response to SARS-CoV-2. The prospective study material was composed of cDNA or gDNA derived from T cells, B-cell-depleted T cells, or PBMCs. Sample metadata almost always included a de-identified subject ID, COVID-19 status, age in years and sex. Where available, HLA class I and class II types were obtained from metadata supplied by the sample provider rather than from assay-based typing. The dataset comprised deeply sampled blood TCRbeta repertoires from subjects exposed to, actively infected with, or recovered from COVID-19. Samples came from the ongoing ImmuneRACE study (first 160 participants) plus 1,254 subjects from 6 global collaborators.

TCRbeta CDR3 regions were amplified from genomic DNA using the immunoSEQ Assay, a bias-controlled multiplex PCR. The original methods were these. The number of nucleated cells in each sample was estimated by amplification of reference gene primers within the assay. Sequence reads were collapsed and filtered to measure the absolute abundance of every unique TCRbeta CDR3 rearrangement. For each sample, productive Simpson clonality was calculated as the square root of Simpson's diversity index across productive rearrangements. Here the immuneACCESS table is served through TCRdb, limited to in-frame sequences with V and J called. Missing clones are a known gap in these copies; in checked studies unresolved V genes cover under half, and the rest lacks a known reason. The DNA was the basis for D and trimming; V, J and clone size are from that table. This sample lists 130,000 to 150,000 clones; roughly nine tenths were detected once. Around 15% of the sample lies in the top ten.

The CDR3 has 15 amino acids, counting the end cysteine and phenylalanine. Left in the record is the CDR3 DNA by itself, 45 bases read in frame from the first base. Deletion took 3 bases off V and 2 bases off J, with a span of 11 bases between the germline ends. Via the germline V gene, CDR1 is MNHNS and CDR2 SASEGT. Regarding this clone: The clone's antigen remains unknown. Within one base of it there is no much larger clone, and no base qualities were kept.

Broader findings and caveats from the paper: How much clinical and demographic metadata was included differed by source and by participant, and the metadata was provided uncurated.

One collaborating source in Seattle enrolled patients during active infection and followed them longitudinally through the course of disease. The collaborating institutions used their own protocols to collect whole blood in K2EDTA tubes. For TCRbeta analysis, collaborator samples were shipped as frozen whole blood, as isolated PBMCs, or as DNA extracted from either sample type. This receptor was obtained from a man aged 18 to 29 with COVID-19, enrolled during active disease. Recombination joined TRBV6-1 with TRBJ1-3; the D gene lacks a confident call. The material sequenced was peripheral blood. At the DNA level, the sequence is TGTGCCAGCAGTGAGGATCCCGGGGCTGGAAACACCATATATTTT. It translates to CASSEDPGAGNTIYF.